The sequence of this T cell receptor beta chain was determined in a study of T cell repertoires in cytomegalovirus infection. This CDR3 spans 13 amino acids. V dropped 9 bases and J dropped 0 bases, with 12 bases sitting between them. Germline V gene data show CDR1 as LGHDT and CDR2 as YNNKEL (reference sequence). TCRdb itself ran the reads through MiXCR, one entry per CDR3 protein. The data contain around 550,000 distinct CDR3 sequences, around 27% of them singletons. V is TRBV3-1 and J is TRBJ2-7; the D call may be TRBD1 or TRBD2 (5 bases each). Sequenced input: PBMCs. The sequence was obtained from a human donor in good health (CMV status not recorded). Some clones in this sample may be carry-over from other donors' samples. The CDR3 here is CASTGPRSYEQYF. The CDR3 nucleotides read TGTGCCAGTACGGGACCCCGCTCCTACGAGCAGTACTTC.